This T cell receptor (beta chain) was recorded in a study of shared clonotypes between healthy human individuals. As for the study in general: Per-donor plates numbered three CD4 naive, three CD4 memory, two CD8 naive and one CD8 memory. Broader study findings: Blood was the sole source, and tissue repertoires probably differ.

V was clipped by 4 bases and J by 7 bases, with 8 bases between them. There are 12 residues in the CDR3. Germline V CDR1 and CDR2: SNHLY, FYNNEI. Approximately 200 ng DNA, tens of thousands of T cell genomes, went into each sorted-subset replicate PCR. Clones were read by immunoSEQ multiplex PCR, and TCRdb kept only the in-frame ones, dropping some. The sample consists of about 600,000 clones, roughly 97% of them appearing once. Concerning this clone: What it binds is not known.

This chain connects TRBV2 to TRBJ2-1; tentative D call: TRBD2 (6 bases). The material sequenced was naive CD4+ T cells sorted from blood. The subset is: CD45RA+ positively selected. This clonotype originated in a woman in her 30s in good health. This CDR3 reads CASSGTINEQFF. In nucleotides, the CDR3 is TGTGCCAGCAGTGGGACTATAAATGAGCAGTTCTTC.